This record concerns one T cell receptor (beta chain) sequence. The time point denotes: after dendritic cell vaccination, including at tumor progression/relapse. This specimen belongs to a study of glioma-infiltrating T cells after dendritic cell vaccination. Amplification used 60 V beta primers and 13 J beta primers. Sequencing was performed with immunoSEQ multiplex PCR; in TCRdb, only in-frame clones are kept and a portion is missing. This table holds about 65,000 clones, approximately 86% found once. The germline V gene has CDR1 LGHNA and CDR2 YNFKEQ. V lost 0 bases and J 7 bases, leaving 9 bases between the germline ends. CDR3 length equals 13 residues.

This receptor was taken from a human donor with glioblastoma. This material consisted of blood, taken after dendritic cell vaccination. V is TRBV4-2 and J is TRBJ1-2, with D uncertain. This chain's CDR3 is CASSQDMVGGYTF. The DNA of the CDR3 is TGTGCCAGCAGCCAAGATATGGTCGGTGGCTACACCTTC.